Listed here are 29 T cell receptor beta chains from one sample, sequenced in a study of cytomegalovirus exposure and HLA in healthy donors. PCR employed 60 Vbeta and 13 Jbeta primers. The table came from immunoSEQ multiplex PCR; TCRdb's copy has only in-frame clones and leaves some out. Here the sample spans about 170,000 clones, 80% to 85% being singletons. The sample taken for sequencing was PBMCs. The receptors were sampled from a male donor in good health and CMV-seronegative.

The rearrangement joins TRBV18 to TRBJ1-3; the match to TRBD1 covers 7 bases. The CDR3 is 15 residues long. V trimming: 6 bases; J trimming: 0 bases; junction bases outside the gene matches: 5. Per germline, CDR1 KGHSH and CDR2 LQKENI. CDR3: CASSSGQLSGNTIYF. CDR3 DNA: TGTGCCAGCTCGTCGGGACAGCTCTCTGGAAACACCATATATTTT.

As for this clone: The sample carries other DNA sequences with the same CDR3. The chain combines TRBV7-9 with TRBJ1-5; D call uncertain. The germline V gene encodes CDR1 SEHNR and CDR2 FQNEAQ (reference sequence). Trimming pared 3 bases from V and 1 base from J, leaving 10 bases between. The CDR3 runs to 15 residues. The DNA of the CDR3 is TGTGCCAGCAGCTTGGAGGGAGGCAGCAATCAGCCCCAGCATTTT. Translated: CASSLEGGSNQPQHF.

The chain has TRBV4-1 and TRBJ1-4; tentative D call: TRBD1 (6 bases). The CDR3 runs to 15 residues. V shed 0 bases and J shed 10 bases, with 15 bases lying between them. Germline CDR1 MGHRA, CDR2 YSYEKL. CDR3 coding DNA: TGCGCCAGCAGCCAAGACCGACAGGTTTTTGGAAAACTGTTTTTT. Translated, it gives CASSQDRQVFGKLFF.

This sequence joins TRBV5-6 and TRBJ2-2; possibly TRBD2 for D (5 bases). This CDR3 spans 14 amino acids. V dropped 1 base and J dropped 6 bases, with 10 bases sitting between them. Per germline, CDR1 SGHDT and CDR2 YYEEEE. The CDR3 DNA follows: TGTGCCAGCAGCTTGAGAGGGATCGCCGGGGAGCTGTTTTTT. The encoded protein is CASSLRGIAGELFF.

This rearrangement joins TRBV5-5 to TRBJ1-5; D perhaps matches TRBD1 (5 bases). CDR1 is SGHKS, CDR2 YYEKEE, per germline (reference sequence). The CDR3 spans 13 residues. Trimming took 3 bases from V and 5 from J, leaving 9 bases between them. The CDR3 sequence is CASSSTVDQPQHF. The DNA for the CDR3 is TGTGCCAGCAGCTCGACAGTCGATCAGCCCCAGCATTTT.

The CDR3 here is CASSLFFAIGAGGYTF. CDR3 in DNA: TGTGCCAGCAGCTTATTTTTCGCAATAGGGGCCGGTGGCTACACCTTC. The chain is built from TRBV7-8 and TRBJ1-2; perhaps TRBD1 as D (5 bases). Germline lookup yields CDR1 SGHVS and CDR2 FQNEAQ. The CDR3 sequence is 16 residues long. Trimming removed 2 bases at V and 7 bases at J, with 20 bases between.

The V call is TRBV5-6, the J call TRBJ2-1; 7 positions agree with TRBD2. Per germline, CDR1 SGHDT and CDR2 YYEEEE. The CDR3 is 16 amino acids. The V and J ends lost 6 bases and 4 bases, in that order; junction bases with no gene match: 13. The CDR3 DNA is TGTGCCAGCATCCTTAGCCGGGCGGGGGTTTACAATGAGCAGTTCTTC. Encoded protein: CASILSRAGVYNEQFF.

The chain uses TRBV29-1 and TRBJ2-3; weak D call: TRBD2 (7 bases). CDR1 SQVTM and CDR2 ANQGSEA come from the germline V gene. Trimming took 4 bases from V and 5 from J, leaving 13 bases between them. This CDR3 comprises 13 residues. CDR3 DNA sequence: TGCAGCGTTGTGGAGGGGGGGCAAGATACGCAGTATTTT. Its translation: CSVVEGGQDTQYF.

The chain links TRBV6-5 to TRBJ1-6; no reliable D call. CDR1 and CDR2 from the germline V gene are MNHEY and SVGAGI. Trimming shortened V by 6 bases and J by 3 bases, and 9 bases separated the two germline ends. This CDR3 contains 14 residues. CDR3 in DNA: TGTGCCAGCAGGGCCCCGGGCTATAATTCACCCCTCCACTTT. It yields the protein CASRAPGYNSPLHF.

V usage is TRBV6-1 and J usage is TRBJ2-2; D call uncertain. Germline CDR1 reads MNHNS; CDR2 reads SASEGT. The CDR3 loop spans 13 amino acids. Deletions cut 7 bases from V and 0 bases from J, with 6 bases between. The CDR3 nucleotides are TGTGCCAGCATCTTCCCGAACACCGGGGAGCTGTTTTTT. Protein: CASIFPNTGELFF.

A word on this clone: The junction departs from the called germline gene at one end, perhaps through a read error. This sequence joins TRBV10-2 and TRBJ2-7; the match to TRBD2 covers 7 bases. The CDR3 is 12 amino acids. Looked up from germline, CDR1 is WSHSY and CDR2 is SAAADI. In nucleotides, the CDR3 is TGCACCAGCGCTACTAGCGACTACGAGCAGTACTTC. It specifies CTSATSDYEQYF.

The chain has TRBV19 and TRBJ1-2; 7 positions agree with TRBD1. CDR3 length equals 14 residues. J gave up 0 bases and V 4 bases, and 2 bases lay outside the gene matches. From germline, CDR1 is LNHDA and CDR2 SQIVND (reference sequence). The CDR3 nucleotides read TGTGCCAGTAGTACCCAGGGGGCTAACTATGGCTACACCTTC. It codes for CASSTQGANYGYTF.

The chain joins TRBV6-6 to TRBJ1-1; D gene ambiguous. Germline V gene sequence: CDR1 MNHNY, CDR2 SVGAGI (reference sequence). The CDR3 loop spans 14 amino acids. Trimming left V 0 bases short and J 4 bases short, with 9 bases between. CDR3 DNA: TGTGCCAGCAGTTACTCGAACAGCGGCACTGAAGCTTTCTTT. This translates into CASSYSNSGTEAFF.

The V and J genes are TRBV10-3 and TRBJ2-2, with 8 nucleotides matching TRBD2. Germline V gene sequence: CDR1 ENHRY, CDR2 SYGVKD. The CDR3 runs to 15 residues. V lost 2 bases, J lost 3 bases, and 2 bases stayed unmatched. This CDR3 is CAISERGGDTGELFF. The DNA of the CDR3 is TGTGCCATCAGTGAGCGGGGGGGCGACACCGGGGAGCTGTTTTTT.

The J gene is TRBJ1-3, the V gene TRBV10-3; the D gene is possibly TRBD1 (5 bases). Germline lookup yields CDR1 ENHRY and CDR2 SYGVKD. Trimming stripped 10 bases from V and 0 bases from J, with 10 bases between. The CDR3 is 13 amino acids. CDR3 in DNA: TGTGCCACACAGGACATCTCTGGAAACACCATATATTTT. Protein sequence: CATQDISGNTIYF.

This chain connects TRBV6-5 to TRBJ1-1; no firm D call. CDR3 length: 15 residues. CDR1 is MNHEY, CDR2 SVGAGI, per germline. Between the trimmed V and J ends, which lost 0 bases and 0 bases, there was a span of 8 bases. In nucleotides, the CDR3 is TGTGCCAGCAGTTACTCGAATAGAATGAACACTGAAGCTTTCTTT. Translation gives CASSYSNRMNTEAFF.

V is TRBV6-5 and J is TRBJ2-7, with 8 positions matching TRBD1. The CDR3 is 14 amino acids. With 5 bases clipped from V and 1 base from J, the junction kept 4 bases outside the gene matches. Germline V gene sequence: CDR1 MNHEY, CDR2 SVGAGI. CDR3 sequence (DNA): TGTGCCAGCAGTGAGACAGGGGTTTCCTACGAGCAGTACTTC. This gives the protein CASSETGVSYEQYF.

This clone was picked up a small number of times. The chain employs TRBV19 and TRBJ2-7; 8 positions agree with TRBD1. The CDR3 extends over 15 amino acids. Per germline, CDR1 LNHDA and CDR2 SQIVND (reference sequence). J was trimmed by 6 bases and V by 0 bases; bases with no gene match: 7. The CDR3 sequence: CASSIDRAGGREQYF. In DNA form, the CDR3 reads TGTGCCAGTAGTATAGATCGGGCAGGGGGCCGCGAGCAGTACTTC.

J is TRBJ2-7 and V is TRBV5-6, with a tentative D call TRBD1 (6 bases). V was cut by 5 bases and J by 1 base, with 10 bases left in between. CDR3 length: 13 amino acids. Per the germline V gene, CDR1 is SGHDT and CDR2 is YYEEEE. DNA of the CDR3: TGTGCCAGCAGTGGAGACAGGTCCTACGAGCAGTACTTC. Translated: CASSGDRSYEQYF.

V and J are TRBV19 and TRBJ1-3; 9 bases are a match to TRBD1. V was clipped by 7 bases and J by 0 bases; unmatched bases: 4. Germline CDR1 and CDR2: LNHDA and SQIVND (reference sequence). CDR3 length: 15 residues. The CDR3 region is CASTAGQGSGNTIYF. In DNA form, the CDR3 reads TGTGCCAGTACCGCGGGACAGGGCTCTGGAAACACCATATATTTT.

This chain links TRBV19 with TRBJ2-5, with 9 bases aligning to TRBD2. The CDR3 is made up of 15 amino acids. The germline CDR1 and CDR2 sequences are LNHDA and SQIVND (reference sequence). Trimming took 4 bases from V and 6 from J; bases not matched to a gene: 9. As DNA, the CDR3 is TGTGCCAGTAGTACACAGCAAGCGGGGGGTCAGACCCAGTACTTC. Encoded protein: CASSTQQAGGQTQYF.

This clone was found once. The chain is built from TRBV10-2 and TRBJ1-5, with TRBD1 identical over 7 bases. This CDR3 is built from 14 residues. Unmatched junction bases numbered 8, after V lost 4 bases and J lost 8 bases. Germline assignment: CDR1 WSHSY and CDR2 SAAADI. The CDR3 is CASSGDSGKKPQHF. For the CDR3, the DNA is TGCGCCAGCAGTGGGGACAGTGGAAAAAAGCCCCAGCATTTT.

This clone was counted a single time. The chain uses TRBV11-2 and TRBJ1-1; a possible D gene is TRBD1 (5 bases). Germline lookup yields CDR1 SGHAT and CDR2 FQNNGV. Trimming took 8 bases from V and 4 from J, leaving 23 bases between them. The CDR3 runs 16 residues. For the CDR3, the DNA is TGTGCCAGCGATAGGTGGGGCATCGGTCCCCGCACTGAAGCTTTCTTT. As protein: CASDRWGIGPRTEAFF.

The J gene is TRBJ1-1, the V gene TRBV5-4, with a possible D match to TRBD1 (5 bases). The CDR3 totals 16 residues. Looked up from germline, CDR1 is SGHNT and CDR2 is YYREEE (reference sequence). Deletions cut 5 bases from V and 1 base from J, with 18 bases between. In DNA form, the CDR3 reads TGTGCCAGCAGATCAGGGAATATCGCGACGAACACTGAAGCTTTCTTT. Translating gives CASRSGNIATNTEAFF.

The chain uses TRBV6-1 and TRBJ1-5; D remains unclear. This CDR3 has 12 residues. CDR1 is MNHNS, CDR2 SASEGT, per germline. V gave up 8 bases and J gave up 4 bases, with 9 bases separating them. Here the CDR3 reads CASAAGNQPQHF. CDR3 DNA: TGTGCCAGCGCCGCAGGAAATCAGCCCCAGCATTTT.

V gene TRBV11-2 combines with J gene TRBJ1-2; D uncertain. Trimming shortened V by 0 bases and J by 7 bases, and 6 bases separated the two germline ends. CDR3 length equals 12 residues. CDR1 is SGHAT, CDR2 FQNNGV, per germline. The CDR3 loop is CASSLDRGGYTF. The CDR3 nucleotides read TGTGCCAGCAGCTTAGATCGAGGTGGCTACACCTTC.

V is TRBV5-8 and J is TRBJ2-5, with D perhaps TRBD1 (5 bases). The CDR3 has 13 residues. From germline, CDR1 is SGHTS and CDR2 YDEGEE. V was trimmed by 3 bases and J by 5 bases, leaving 11 bases between them. CDR3 protein: CASSWAGLETQYF. Here the CDR3 DNA reads TGTGCCAGCAGCTGGGCAGGGTTGGAGACCCAGTACTTC.

The DNA for the CDR3 is TGTGCCAGCAGTTACTCGACGGGGGGCGGGCTTGGCTACACCTTC. Residues: CASSYSTGGGLGYTF. The chain employs TRBV6-5 and TRBJ1-2; maybe TRBD1 (6 bases). Germline V gives CDR1 MNHEY, CDR2 SVGAGI. The CDR3 totals 15 residues. The germline V and J ends were trimmed by 0 bases and 7 bases, with 15 bases remaining between them.

This clone was seen more than once but under ten times. V usage is TRBV2 and J usage is TRBJ2-7; TRBD1 matches at 8 bases. Germline V gene data show CDR1 as SNHLY and CDR2 as FYNNEI. The V and J ends lost 6 bases and 2 bases, in that order; junction bases with no gene match: 9. The CDR3 extends over 15 amino acids. In DNA form, the CDR3 reads TGTGCCAGCAGGGCCGGGACAGGACTGACCTACGAGCAGTACTTC. Amino acids: CASRAGTGLTYEQYF.